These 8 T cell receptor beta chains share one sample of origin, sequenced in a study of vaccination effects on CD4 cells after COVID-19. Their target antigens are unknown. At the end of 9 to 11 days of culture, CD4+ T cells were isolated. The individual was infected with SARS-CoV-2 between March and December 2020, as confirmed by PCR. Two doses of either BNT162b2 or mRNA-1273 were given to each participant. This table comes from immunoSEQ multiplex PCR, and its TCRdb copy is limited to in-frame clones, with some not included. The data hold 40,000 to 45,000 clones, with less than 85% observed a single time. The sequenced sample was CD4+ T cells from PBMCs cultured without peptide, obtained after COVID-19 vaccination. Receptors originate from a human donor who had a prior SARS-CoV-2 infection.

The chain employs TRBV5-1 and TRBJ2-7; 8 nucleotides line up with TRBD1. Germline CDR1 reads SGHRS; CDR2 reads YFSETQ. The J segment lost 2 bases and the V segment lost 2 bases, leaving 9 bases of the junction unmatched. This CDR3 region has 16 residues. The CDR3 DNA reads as TGCGCCAGCAGCTTCCAATTGACAGGGGCGGCCTACGAGCAGTACTTC. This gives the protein CASSFQLTGAAYEQYF.

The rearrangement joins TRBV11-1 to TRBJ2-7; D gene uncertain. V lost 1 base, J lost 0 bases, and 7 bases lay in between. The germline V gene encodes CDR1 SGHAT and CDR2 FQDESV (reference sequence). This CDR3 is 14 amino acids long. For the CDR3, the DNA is TGTGCCAGCAGCTTAGGACGGAACTCCTACGAGCAGTACTTC. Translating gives CASSLGRNSYEQYF. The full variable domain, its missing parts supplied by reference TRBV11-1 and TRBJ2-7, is EAEVAQSPRYKITEKSQAVAFWCDPISGHATLYWYRQILGQGPELLVQFQDESVVDDSQLPKDRFSAERLKGVDSTLKIQPAELGDSAMYLCASSLGRNSYEQYFGPGTRLTVT.

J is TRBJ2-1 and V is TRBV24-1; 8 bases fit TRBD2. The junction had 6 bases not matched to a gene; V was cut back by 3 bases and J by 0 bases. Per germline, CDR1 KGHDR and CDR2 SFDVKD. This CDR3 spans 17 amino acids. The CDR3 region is CATSDRTSRSSYNEQFF. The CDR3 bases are TGTGCCACCAGTGATCGGACTAGCAGGAGCTCCTACAATGAGCAGTTCTTC.

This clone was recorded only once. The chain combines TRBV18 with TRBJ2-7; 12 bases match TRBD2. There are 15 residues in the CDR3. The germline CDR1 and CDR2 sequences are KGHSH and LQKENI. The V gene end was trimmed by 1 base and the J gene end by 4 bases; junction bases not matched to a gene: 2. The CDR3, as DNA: TGTGCCAGCTCACCACTGACTAGCGGGAGTTACGAGCAGTACTTC. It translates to CASSPLTSGSYEQYF.

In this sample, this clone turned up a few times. The CDR3 DNA reads as TGTGCCAGCAGCTTACTCGCTAGCGGGAGTGGTGGGGAGACCCAGTACTTC. Protein sequence: CASSLLASGSGGETQYF. The chain combines TRBV7-9 with TRBJ2-5, with TRBD2 matching over 10 bases. After removal of 2 bases from V and 5 bases from J, the junction contained 11 bases not matched to a gene. Per germline, CDR1 SEHNR and CDR2 FQNEAQ (reference sequence). The CDR3 length is 17 residues. Combining the CDR3 with reference TRBV7-9 and TRBJ2-5 gives the whole variable domain DTGVSQNPRHKITKRGQNVTFRCDPISEHNRLYWYRQTLGQGPEFLTYFQNEAQLEKSRLLSDRFSAERPKGSFSTLEIQRTEQGDSAMYLCASSLLASGSGGETQYFGPGTRLLVL.

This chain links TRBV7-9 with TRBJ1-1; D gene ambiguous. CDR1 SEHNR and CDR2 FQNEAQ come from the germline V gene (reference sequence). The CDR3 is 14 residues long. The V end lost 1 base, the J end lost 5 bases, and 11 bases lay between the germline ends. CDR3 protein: CASSLVQDWTEAFF. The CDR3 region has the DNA TGTGCCAGCAGCTTAGTGCAGGATTGGACTGAAGCTTTCTTT.

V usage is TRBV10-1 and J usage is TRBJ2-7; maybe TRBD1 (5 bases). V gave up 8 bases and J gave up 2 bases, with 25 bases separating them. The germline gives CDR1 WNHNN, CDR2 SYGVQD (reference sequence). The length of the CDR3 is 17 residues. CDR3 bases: TGCGCCAGCTGGGGCGGATGGCAACGCCGGCTCGCCTACGAGCAGTACTTC. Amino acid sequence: CASWGGWQRRLAYEQYF.

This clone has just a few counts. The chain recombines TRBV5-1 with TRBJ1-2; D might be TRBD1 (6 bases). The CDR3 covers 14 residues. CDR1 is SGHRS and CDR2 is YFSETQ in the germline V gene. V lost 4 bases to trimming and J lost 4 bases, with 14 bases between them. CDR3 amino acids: CASSQLQGTYGYTF. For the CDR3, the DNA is TGCGCCAGCAGCCAACTACAGGGAACCTATGGCTACACCTTC. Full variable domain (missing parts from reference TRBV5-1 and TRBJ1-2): KAGVTQTPRYLIKTRGQQVTLSCSPISGHRSVSWYQQTPGQGLQFLFEYFSETQRNKGNFPGRFSGRQFSNSRSEMNVSTLELGDSALYLCASSQLQGTYGYTFGSGTRLTVV.